This TCR beta chain was recovered during a study of T cell responses to AZD1222 COVID-19 vaccine. Study-wide results and limits: Per reports, nearly half of all spike-specific TCRs target regions that are unmutated in variants.

With regard to this clone: Its antigen remains unidentified.

Sequencing used immunoSEQ multiplex PCR; TCRdb keeps in-frame clones, though not all of them. The sample records about 270,000 clones, almost 95% being singletons. The CDR3 is made up of 15 amino acids. V shed 4 bases and J 5 bases; nucleotides not matched to a gene: 6. The V and J genes are TRBV5-3 and TRBJ1-6; 7 bases map to TRBD1. TRBV5-3 is identified as an open reading frame with a role that is uncertain. The sample here was peripheral blood, taken 28 days after the second AZD1222 dose. The sequence was collected from an adult who received the AZD1222 COVID-19 vaccine. The CDR3 DNA reads TGTGCCAGAAGCACCGGGACAGCCGATAATTCACCCCTCCACTTT. Translating gives CARSTGTADNSPLHF.